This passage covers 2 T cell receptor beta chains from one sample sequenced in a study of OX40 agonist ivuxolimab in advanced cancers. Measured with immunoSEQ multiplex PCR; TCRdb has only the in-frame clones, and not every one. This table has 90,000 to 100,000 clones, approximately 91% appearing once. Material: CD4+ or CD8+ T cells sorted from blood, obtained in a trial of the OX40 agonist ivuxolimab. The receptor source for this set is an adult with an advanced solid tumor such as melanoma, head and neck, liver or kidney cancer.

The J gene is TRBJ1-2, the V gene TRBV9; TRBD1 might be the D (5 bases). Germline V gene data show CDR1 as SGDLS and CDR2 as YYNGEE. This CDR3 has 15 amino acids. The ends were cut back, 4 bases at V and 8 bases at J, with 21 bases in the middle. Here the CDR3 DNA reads TGTGCCAGCAGCCCCACTGAGGGGACTGCGATAGGCTACACCTTC. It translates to CASSPTEGTAIGYTF.

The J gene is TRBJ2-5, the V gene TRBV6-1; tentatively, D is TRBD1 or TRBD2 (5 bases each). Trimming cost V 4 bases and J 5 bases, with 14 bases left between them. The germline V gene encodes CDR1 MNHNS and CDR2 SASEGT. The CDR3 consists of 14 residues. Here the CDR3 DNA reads TGTGCCAGCAGTGGCCATGGGGGAAAGGAGACCCAGTACTTC. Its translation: CASSGHGGKETQYF.